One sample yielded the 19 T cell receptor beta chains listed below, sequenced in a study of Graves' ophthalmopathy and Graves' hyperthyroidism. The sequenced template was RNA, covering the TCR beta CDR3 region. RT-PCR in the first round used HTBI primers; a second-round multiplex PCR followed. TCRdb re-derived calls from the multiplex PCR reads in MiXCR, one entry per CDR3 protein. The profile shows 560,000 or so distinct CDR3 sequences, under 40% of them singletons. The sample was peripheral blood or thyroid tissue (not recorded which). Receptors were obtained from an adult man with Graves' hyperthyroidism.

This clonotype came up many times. In DNA form, the CDR3 reads TGCAGCGCAACTCCGGGGGGGAGTACTGAAGCTTTCTTT. This codes for CSATPGGSTEAFF. The chain combines TRBV29-1 with TRBJ1-1; tentative D call: TRBD1 (5 bases). From germline, CDR1 is SQVTM and CDR2 ANQGSEA. The CDR3 extends over 13 amino acids. V lost 7 bases to trimming and J lost 5 bases, with 17 bases between them.

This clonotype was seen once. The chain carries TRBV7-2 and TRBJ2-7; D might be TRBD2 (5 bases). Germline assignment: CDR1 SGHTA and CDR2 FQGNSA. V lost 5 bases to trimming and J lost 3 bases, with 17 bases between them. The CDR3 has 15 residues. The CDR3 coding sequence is TGTGCCAGCAGCGCCCAGGAGAGGGTTGGCTACGAGCAGTACTTC. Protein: CASSAQERVGYEQYF.

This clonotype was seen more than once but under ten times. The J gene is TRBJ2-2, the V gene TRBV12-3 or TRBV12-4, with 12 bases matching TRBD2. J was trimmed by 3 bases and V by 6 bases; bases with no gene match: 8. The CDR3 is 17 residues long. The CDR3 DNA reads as TGTGCCAGCAGCCGTCTAGCGGGAGGGCCGGACACCGGGGAGCTGTTTTTT. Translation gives CASSRLAGGPDTGELFF.

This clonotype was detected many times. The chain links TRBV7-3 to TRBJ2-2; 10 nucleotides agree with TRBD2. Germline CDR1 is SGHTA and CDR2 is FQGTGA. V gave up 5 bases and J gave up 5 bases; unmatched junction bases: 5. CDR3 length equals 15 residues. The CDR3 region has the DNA TGTGCCAGCAGCCCTGGACTAGCGGTAACCGGGGAGCTGTTTTTT. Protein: CASSPGLAVTGELFF.

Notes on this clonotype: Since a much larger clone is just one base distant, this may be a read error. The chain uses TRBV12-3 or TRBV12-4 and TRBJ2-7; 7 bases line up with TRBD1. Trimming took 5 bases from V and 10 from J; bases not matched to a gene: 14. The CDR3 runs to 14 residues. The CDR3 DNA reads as TGTGCCAGCAGTACCGGGACAGAGCAAGAGGCCCAGTACTTC. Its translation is CASSTGTEQEAQYF.

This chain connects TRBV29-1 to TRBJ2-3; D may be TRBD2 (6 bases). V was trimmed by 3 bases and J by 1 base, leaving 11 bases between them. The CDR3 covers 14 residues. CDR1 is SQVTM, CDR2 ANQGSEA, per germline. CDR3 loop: CSVDHPGGTDTQYF. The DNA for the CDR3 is TGCAGCGTTGACCATCCGGGGGGCACAGATACGCAGTATTTT.

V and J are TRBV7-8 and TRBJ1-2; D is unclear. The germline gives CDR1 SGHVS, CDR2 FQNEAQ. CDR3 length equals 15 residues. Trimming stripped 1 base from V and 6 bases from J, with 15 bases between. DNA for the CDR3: TGTGCCAGCAGCTTAGGCTCTCCCGGAGTCGATGGCTACACCTTC. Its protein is CASSLGSPGVDGYTF.

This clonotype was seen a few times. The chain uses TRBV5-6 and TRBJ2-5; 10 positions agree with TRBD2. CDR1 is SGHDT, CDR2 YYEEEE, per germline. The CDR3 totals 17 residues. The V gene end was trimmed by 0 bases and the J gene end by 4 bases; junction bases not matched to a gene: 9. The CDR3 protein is CASSLALRAGGGETQYF. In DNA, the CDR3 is TGTGCCAGCAGCTTGGCCTTGCGAGCGGGGGGGGGAGAGACCCAGTACTTC.

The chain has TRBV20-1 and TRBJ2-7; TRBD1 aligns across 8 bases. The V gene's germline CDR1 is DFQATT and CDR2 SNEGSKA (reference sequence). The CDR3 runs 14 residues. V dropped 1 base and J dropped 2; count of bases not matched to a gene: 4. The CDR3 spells CSARGTGGAYEQYF. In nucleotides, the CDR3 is TGCAGTGCTAGAGGAACAGGGGGAGCCTACGAGCAGTACTTC.

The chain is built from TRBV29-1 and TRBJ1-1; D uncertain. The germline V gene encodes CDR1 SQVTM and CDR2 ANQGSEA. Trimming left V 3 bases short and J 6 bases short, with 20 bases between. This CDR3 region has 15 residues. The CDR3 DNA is TGCAGCGTTGATGGGGAGGTCTCCGGGTTGGCTGAAGCTTTCTTT. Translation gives CSVDGEVSGLAEAFF. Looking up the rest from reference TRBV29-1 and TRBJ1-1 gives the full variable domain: SAVISQKPSRDICQRGTSLTIQCQVDSQVTMMFWYRQQPGQSLTLIATANQGSEATYESGFVIDKFPISRPNLTFSTLTVSNMSPEDSSIYLCSVDGEVSGLAEAFFGQGTRLTVV.

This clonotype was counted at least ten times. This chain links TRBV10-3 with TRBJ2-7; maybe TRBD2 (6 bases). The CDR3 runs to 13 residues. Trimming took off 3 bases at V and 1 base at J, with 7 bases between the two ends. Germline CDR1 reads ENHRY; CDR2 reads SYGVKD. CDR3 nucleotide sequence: TGTGCCATCAGTGATGGAGGGTCCTACGAGCAGTACTTC. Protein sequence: CAISDGGSYEQYF.

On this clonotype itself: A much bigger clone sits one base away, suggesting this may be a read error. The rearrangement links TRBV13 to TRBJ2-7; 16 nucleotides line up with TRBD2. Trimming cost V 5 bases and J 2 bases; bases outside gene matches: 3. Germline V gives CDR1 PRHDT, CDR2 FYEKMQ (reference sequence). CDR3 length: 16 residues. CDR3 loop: CASSPGTSGGAYEQYF. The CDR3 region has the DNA TGTGCCAGCAGCCCCGGGACTAGCGGGGGGGCCTACGAGCAGTACTTC.

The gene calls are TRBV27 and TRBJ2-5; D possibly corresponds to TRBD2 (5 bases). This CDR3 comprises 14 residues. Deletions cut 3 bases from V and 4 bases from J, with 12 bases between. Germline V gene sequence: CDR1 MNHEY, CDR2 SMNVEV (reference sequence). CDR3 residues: CASSFSLAGETQYF. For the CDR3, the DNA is TGTGCCAGCAGTTTTTCCCTAGCTGGAGAGACCCAGTACTTC.

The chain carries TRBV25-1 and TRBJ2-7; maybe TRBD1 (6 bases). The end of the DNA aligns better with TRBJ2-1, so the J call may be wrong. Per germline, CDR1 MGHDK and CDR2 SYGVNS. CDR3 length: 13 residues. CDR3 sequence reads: CASSVGRGNEQFF. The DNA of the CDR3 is TGTGCCAGCAGTGTAGGCAGGGGTAATGAGCAGTTCTTC.

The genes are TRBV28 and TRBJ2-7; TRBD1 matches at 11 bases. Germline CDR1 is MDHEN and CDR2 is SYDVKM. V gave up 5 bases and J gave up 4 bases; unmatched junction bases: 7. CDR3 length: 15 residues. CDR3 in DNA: TGTGCCAGCAGTCCCTCGGGACAGGGGGTTTACGAGCAGTACTTC. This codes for CASSPSGQGVYEQYF.

CDR3 protein: CASSPIQGELPHEQYF. CDR3 nucleotide sequence: TGTGCCAGCTCACCAATCCAGGGGGAGTTACCCCACGAGCAGTACTTC. V and J are TRBV10-3 and TRBJ2-7; TRBD1 matches 7 bases. Germline CDR1 reads ENHRY; CDR2 reads SYGVKD. With V trimmed by 10 bases and J by 5 bases, 20 bases remained unmatched. CDR3 length: 16 residues.

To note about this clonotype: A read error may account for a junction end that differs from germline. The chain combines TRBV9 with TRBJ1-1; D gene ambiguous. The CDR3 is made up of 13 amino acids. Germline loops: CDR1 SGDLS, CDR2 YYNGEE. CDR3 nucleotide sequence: TGTGCCAGCAGCGTAGGCGTCGGCACTGGAGCTTTCTTT. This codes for CASSVGVGTGAFF.

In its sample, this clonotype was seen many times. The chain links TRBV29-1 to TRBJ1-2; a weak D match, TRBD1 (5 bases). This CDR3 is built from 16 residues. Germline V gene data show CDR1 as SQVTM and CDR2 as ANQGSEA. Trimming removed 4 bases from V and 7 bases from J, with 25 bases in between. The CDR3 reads CSVGPLGQGVGGGYTF. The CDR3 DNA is TGCAGCGTTGGTCCTTTGGGCCAGGGCGTTGGTGGTGGCTACACCTTC. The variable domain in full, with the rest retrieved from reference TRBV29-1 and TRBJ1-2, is SAVISQKPSRDICQRGTSLTIQCQVDSQVTMMFWYRQQPGQSLTLIATANQGSEATYESGFVIDKFPISRPNLTFSTLTVSNMSPEDSSIYLCSVGPLGQGVGGGYTFGSGTRLTVV.

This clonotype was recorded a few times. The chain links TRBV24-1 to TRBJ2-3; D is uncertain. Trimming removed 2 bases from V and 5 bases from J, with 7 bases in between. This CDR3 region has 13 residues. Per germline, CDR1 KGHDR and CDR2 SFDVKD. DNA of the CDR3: TGTGCCACCAGTGATTGGGTTGGAGATACGCAGTATTTT. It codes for CATSDWVGDTQYF.